The present TCR beta chain was sequenced within a study of shared clonotypes between healthy human individuals. Points from the study as a whole: Clonotype sharing among donors, it was expected, would be affected by sequencing depth. Represented genetic and exposure-history diversity was restricted by having few donors.

Germline lookup yields CDR1 SGHNT and CDR2 YYREEE (reference sequence). The CDR3 runs 16 residues. The ends lost 4 bases at V and 6 bases at J; junction bases unmatched: 12. Turning to this clone: Its antigen is undetermined.

The donors were adults (healthy and HIV-negative) with no recent acute infections or vaccinations. The assay was run at deep level. Clones were read by immunoSEQ multiplex PCR, and TCRdb kept only the in-frame ones, dropping some. The sample contains about 470,000 clones, 70% to 80% of which appear only once. The chain carries TRBV5-4 and TRBJ2-3, with 9 positions matching TRBD1. Sequencing was done on a sample of PBMCs. The sequence derives from a woman aged 35 to 49 in good health. Some clones in this sample may be carry-over from other donors' samples. CDR3 region: CASSRPGTGSGDTQYF. CDR3 nucleotides: TGTGCCAGCAGCAGACCCGGGACAGGGTCGGGGGATACGCAGTATTTT.